This T cell receptor beta chain stems from a study of T cells in Graves' hyperthyroidism and ophthalmopathy (dated by TCRdb to between 2018 and 2020). Turning to the overall study: Peripheral blood was collected at initial diagnosis, before any treatment. TCR V-J signatures able to tell the groups apart were searched for in a discovery cohort of 90 to 100 patients, of whom 40 to 45 had Graves' ophthalmopathy and 55 to 60 had stable Graves' hyperthyroidism. The study also compared thyroid tissue and blood T-cell repertoires from several Graves' hyperthyroidism patients. After blood sampling, hyperthyroidism patients were treated with methimazole at a starting dose of 30 mg daily, and ophthalmopathy patients were treated with high-dose intravenous methylprednisolone. Whether ophthalmopathy could be predicted prospectively was tested in an independent validation cohort made up of 18 hyperthyroidism patients plus 17 patients who later progressed to ophthalmopathy. The paper describes TCR Vbeta CDR3 sequencing of about 140 peripheral blood samples, made up of under 50 ophthalmopathy patients, over 70 hyperthyroidism patients and roughly 17 progressor patients. The 90 to 100 discovery patients were randomly divided into training and test sets at a 7:3 ratio.

Ten or more counts support this clonotype. The clone's antigen remains unknown. The input lacks base qualities; no much larger clone sits a single base away. Broader findings and caveats from the paper: Sample size was not statistically predetermined, and blinding of investigators to group allocation was not performed. Blood samples also contained most of the expanded thyroid clonotypes (frequency above 0.001), which suggests that blood repertoires may reflect thyroid immune responses. In validation, the model predicted progression to ophthalmopathy a median of approximately 6.3 months before onset, with over 55% sensitivity and about 72% specificity. Ophthalmopathy was separated from stable hyperthyroidism by a 13 V-J signature model, with 85% to 90% sensitivity and 81% to 82% specificity obtained in cross-validation and 80%/75% obtained in testing.

Ophthalmopathy patients had moderately to severely active disease, with a Clinical Activity Score of 3 or more, a NOSPECS grade of 4 or more, and a disease duration of less than 3 months. Exclusion was applied to patients with uncontrolled infections, other autoimmune diseases, pregnancy or lactation. Diagnoses were based on clinical symptoms, serum thyroxine and TRAb, thyroid ultrasound and orbital computed tomography. PBMCs were separated from 8 to 10 ml of fresh peripheral blood using Ficoll-Paque density gradient centrifugation. Trizol reagent was used to extract total RNA, and RNA quality was then checked on an Agilent 2100 Bioanalyzer. Amplification of TCR beta CDR3 regions was carried out from RNA transcripts. A first-round RT-PCR of the TCR CDR3 used the HTBI primer set with the Qiagen OneStep RT-PCR kit. The libraries were constructed in a second round of multiplex PCR and then size-selected and purified. Sequencing of the libraries was done on an Illumina HiSeq2000 using paired-end 100 bp reads. In the original analysis: SOAPnuke was used to process the raw data, with reads discarded if the reads contained adapters or uncalled bases, had a mean Phred below 15, or lacked an exact constant-primer or identifier match. COPE v1.2.5 was used to merge high-quality paired reads, and clonotypes were defined as unique nucleotide sequences. Clonotypes were aligned to IMGT TRBV, TRBD and TRBJ reference segments using MiTCR v1.1. The analysis included only V-J combinations with a frequency above 0.0001, which together covered more than 98% of the repertoires. The TCS score was defined as F50 (clonal expansion) divided by E x V (chaos), with BLOSUM62-based TCRdist calculated between CDR3 peptides within each V-J. Welch's t-statistics and random forest reduced fewer than 550 V-J features to 10 to 15, which were used in a naive Bayes classifier (R e1071). TCRdb ran its own pipeline on the public reads, namely fastp trimming at Q25 and MiXCR clone calling, and kept in-frame beta chains. Every distinct CDR3 protein forms one entry, paired with its most common genes and DNA. The V and J calls here are based on TCRdb, not the publication. This sample has almost 250,000 distinct CDR3 sequences in its table, and roughly 22% of those were observed once. Of the sample, about a third falls within the top ten clones.

The CDR3 has 16 amino acids, counting the end cysteine and phenylalanine. Only the CDR3 part of the read is kept: 48 bases, read in frame from the first base. Looking up the germline V gene yields CDR1 SGHDN and CDR2 FVKESK. Germline trimming: 3 bases from V, 4 bases from J; junction bases outside gene matches: 8. The source of this sequence is a middle-aged woman with Graves' ophthalmopathy. Sequencing used blood. The rearrangement combines TRBV14 with TRBJ1-2, and 10 junctional nucleotides match TRBD1. The bases read TGTGCCAGCAGCCAGGAAAGGGACAGGGGTTCCTATGGCTACACCTTC. Translated, this is CASSQERDRGSYGYTF.